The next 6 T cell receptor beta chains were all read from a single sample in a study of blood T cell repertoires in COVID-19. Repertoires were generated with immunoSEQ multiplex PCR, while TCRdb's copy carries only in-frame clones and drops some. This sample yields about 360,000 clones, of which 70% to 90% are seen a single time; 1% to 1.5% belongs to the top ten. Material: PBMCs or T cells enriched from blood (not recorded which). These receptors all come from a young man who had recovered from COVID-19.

CDR3 region: CASSWGQGIYEQYF. The CDR3, as DNA: TGTGCCAGCAGCTGGGGACAGGGGATCTACGAGCAGTACTTC. This sequence joins TRBV5-6 and TRBJ2-7, with 10 positions matching TRBD1. CDR3 length: 14 amino acids. Losses at the gene ends were 3 bases for V and 3 bases for J; bases not matched to a gene: 3. Germline V gene sequence: CDR1 SGHDT, CDR2 YYEEEE.

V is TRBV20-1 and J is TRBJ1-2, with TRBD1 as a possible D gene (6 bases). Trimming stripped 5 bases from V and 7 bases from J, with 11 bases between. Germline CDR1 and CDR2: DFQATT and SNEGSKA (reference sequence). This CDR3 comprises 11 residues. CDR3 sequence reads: CSASGTTGYTF. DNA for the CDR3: TGCAGTGCTTCCGGGACAACTGGCTACACCTTC.

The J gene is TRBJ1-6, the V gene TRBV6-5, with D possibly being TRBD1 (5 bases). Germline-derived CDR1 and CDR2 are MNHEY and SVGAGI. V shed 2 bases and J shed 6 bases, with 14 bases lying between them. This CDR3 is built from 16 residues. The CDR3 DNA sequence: TGTGCCAGCAGTTACGGGCGGGGGACCCTTAATTCACCCCTCCACTTT. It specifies CASSYGRGTLNSPLHF.

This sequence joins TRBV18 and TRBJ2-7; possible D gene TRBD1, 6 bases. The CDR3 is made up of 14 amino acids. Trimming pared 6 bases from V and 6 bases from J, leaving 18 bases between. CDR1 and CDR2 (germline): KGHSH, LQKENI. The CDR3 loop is CASSLESRGSEQYF. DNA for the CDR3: TGTGCCAGCTCGCTGGAAAGTAGGGGGAGCGAGCAGTACTTC.

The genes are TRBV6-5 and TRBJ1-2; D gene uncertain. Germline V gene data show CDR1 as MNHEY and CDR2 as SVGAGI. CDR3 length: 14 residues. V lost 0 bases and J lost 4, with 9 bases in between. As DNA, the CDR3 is TGTGCCAGCAGTTACTCCTGGAGCGGCTATGGCTACACCTTC. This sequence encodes CASSYSWSGYGYTF.

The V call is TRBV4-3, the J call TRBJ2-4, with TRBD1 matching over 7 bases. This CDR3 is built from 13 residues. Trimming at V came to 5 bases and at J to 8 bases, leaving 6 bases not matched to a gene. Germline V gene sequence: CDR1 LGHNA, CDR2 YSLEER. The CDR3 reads CASSARQGDIQYF. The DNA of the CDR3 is TGCGCCAGCAGCGCCCGACAGGGAGACATTCAGTACTTC.